These 16 T cell receptor beta chains were all obtained from the same sample, sequenced in a study of high-grade serous ovarian cancer treatment subgroups (dated by TCRdb to the early 2020s). Tumor samples were collected prior to definitive surgery or chemotherapy. To prepare the library, the immunoSEQ multiplex PCR assay was applied. Sourced from immuneACCESS, this table was stored by TCRdb with only in-frame sequences that have V and J called. A share of the clones is absent; for the studies checked, an unresolved V gene accounts for under half, and the remainder has no known explanation. The sample data list approximately 40,000 clones, and 79% of these were observed just once. Of the sample, about 3.3% is held by the ten largest clones. The sequencing input was tumor tissue. The origin of the receptors is a human donor with high-grade serous ovarian cancer.

This chain joins TRBV18 and TRBJ2-7; D is unclear. The V end was cut by 2 bases, the J end by 5 bases, with 10 bases between. Germline CDR1 is KGHSH and CDR2 is LQKENI. CDR3 length equals 13 residues. The CDR3 sequence: CASSPALLNEQYF. The CDR3 DNA sequence: TGTGCCAGCTCACCAGCACTACTTAACGAGCAGTACTTC. Full variable domain (rest looked up from reference TRBV18 and TRBJ2-7): NAGVMQNPRHLVRRRGQEARLRCSPMKGHSHVYWYRQLPEEGLKFMVYLQKENIIDESGMPKERFSAEFPKEGPSILRIQQVVRGDSAAYFCASSPALLNEQYFGPGTRLTVT.

The V and J genes are TRBV6-6 and TRBJ1-1, with 7 bases lining up with TRBD1. The germline CDR1 and CDR2 sequences are MNHNY and SVGAGI (reference sequence). The junction had 9 bases not matched to a gene; V was cut back by 5 bases and J by 0 bases. The CDR3 extends over 16 amino acids. CDR3 DNA sequence: TGTGCCAGCAGTCACGGGGGACAGTCCCTGAACACTGAAGCTTTCTTT. Amino acids: CASSHGGQSLNTEAFF.

The chain carries TRBV5-4 and TRBJ1-4; TRBD1 agrees at 9 bases. CDR1 SGHNT and CDR2 YYREEE come from the germline V gene (reference sequence). The CDR3 has 15 residues. The ends lost 5 bases at V and 6 bases at J; junction bases unmatched: 8. CDR3 DNA: TGTGCCAGCAGGGGTACAGGGGGCGGGGATGAAAAACTGTTTTTT. Residues: CASRGTGGGDEKLFF.

In DNA, the CDR3 is TGTGCCAGCAGCTTCCCCGGCTGGGGAGAGACCCAGTACTTC. This translates into CASSFPGWGETQYF. The chain employs TRBV11-2 and TRBJ2-5; D is unclear. There are 14 residues in the CDR3. Trimming left V 3 bases short and J 4 bases short, with 12 bases between. In germline, CDR1 is SGHAT, CDR2 FQNNGV.

The rearrangement uses TRBV28 and TRBJ2-1; D gene unclear. V lost 5 bases and J lost 10, with 9 bases in between. Germline lookup yields CDR1 MDHEN and CDR2 SYDVKM. CDR3 length: 11 residues. The CDR3 DNA sequence: TGTGCCAGCAGTGGTCGGCTAGAGCAGTTCTTC. This encodes CASSGRLEQFF. Supplemented by reference TRBV28 and TRBJ2-1, the full variable domain reads DVKVTQSSRYLVKRTGEKVFLECVQDMDHENMFWYRQDPGLGLRLIYFSYDVKMKEKGDIPEGYSVSREKKERFSLILESASTNQTSMYLCASSGRLEQFFGPGTRLTVL.

The V gene is TRBV11-2, the J gene TRBJ2-3, with D unclear. The CDR3 contains 12 residues. V lost 1 base, J lost 4 bases, and 3 bases lay in between. CDR1 and CDR2 from the germline V gene are SGHAT and FQNNGV. The CDR3 is CASSLGADTQYF. In DNA, the CDR3 is TGTGCCAGCAGCTTAGGGGCAGATACGCAGTATTTT.

The rearrangement joins TRBV2 to TRBJ2-6; TRBD2 matches at 8 bases. This CDR3 contains 19 residues. Trimming removed 2 bases from V and 0 bases from J; junction bases left unmatched: 9. Germline CDR1 reads SNHLY; CDR2 reads FYNNEI. The CDR3 protein is CASSERWAGGGSGANVLTF. In DNA form, the CDR3 reads TGTGCCAGCAGTGAACGATGGGCGGGAGGAGGCTCTGGGGCCAACGTCCTGACTTTC. Combining the CDR3 with reference TRBV2 and TRBJ2-6 gives the whole variable domain EPEVTQTPSHQVTQMGQEVILRCVPISNHLYFYWYRQILGQKVEFLVSFYNNEISEKSEIFDDQFSVERPDGSNFTLKIRSTKLEDSAMYFCASSERWAGGGSGANVLTFGAGSRLTVL.

This chain uses TRBV27 with TRBJ2-1; 10 bases fit TRBD1. After removal of 3 bases from V and 6 bases from J, the junction contained 5 bases not matched to a gene. The CDR3 length is 15 residues. Looked up from germline, CDR1 is MNHEY and CDR2 is SMNVEV (reference sequence). This CDR3 is CASSFGDRGPNEQFF. The CDR3 DNA sequence: TGTGCCAGCAGTTTCGGGGACAGGGGCCCCAATGAGCAGTTCTTC.

The chain links TRBV5-5 to TRBJ2-2, with 7 bases aligning to TRBD2. The CDR3 has 16 amino acids. The V segment lost 4 bases and the J segment 1 base; nucleotides outside the gene matches: 7. Per the germline V gene, CDR1 is SGHKS and CDR2 is YYEKEE (reference sequence). The CDR3 DNA reads TGTGCCAGCAGCCTGCTAGCGGTAGGGAACACCGGGGAGCTGTTTTTT. Protein sequence: CASSLLAVGNTGELFF.

The genes are TRBV11-3 and TRBJ2-1; TRBD2 agrees at 8 bases. Trimming at V came to 1 base and at J to 4 bases, leaving 3 bases not matched to a gene. CDR3 length: 15 amino acids. Germline values: CDR1 SGHNT, CDR2 YENEEA. CDR3 sequence: CASSLGAGVYNEQFF. CDR3 in DNA: TGTGCCAGCAGCTTAGGAGCGGGAGTGTACAATGAGCAGTTCTTC.

The chain links TRBV5-6 to TRBJ1-6, with 7 positions matching TRBD1. CDR1 and CDR2 from the germline V gene are SGHDT and YYEEEE. V lost 4 bases and J lost 7; bases outside the gene matches: 11. CDR3 size: 16 residues. CDR3 amino acids: CASSPEKGARNSPLHF. The CDR3 DNA sequence: TGTGCCAGCAGCCCCGAAAAGGGGGCTAGGAATTCACCCCTCCACTTT.

This clone was seen a few times. The gene calls are TRBV4-2 and TRBJ2-2; D remains unclear. The CDR3 extends over 17 amino acids. Trimming shortened V by 1 base and J by 4 bases, and 16 bases separated the two germline ends. From germline, CDR1 is LGHNA and CDR2 YNFKEQ. The CDR3 protein is CASSQAPLVEVTGELFF. The CDR3 DNA reads as TGTGCCAGCAGCCAAGCTCCCCTAGTAGAGGTCACCGGGGAGCTGTTTTTT.

V usage is TRBV6-4 and J usage is TRBJ2-3; D tentatively fits TRBD1 or TRBD2 (5 bases each). The V end was cut by 5 bases, the J end by 1 base, with 25 bases between. Germline CDR1 is MRHNA and CDR2 is SNTAGT. CDR3 length: 19 residues. This chain's CDR3 is CASSFPGTHTEGGTDTQYF. Here the CDR3 DNA reads TGTGCCAGCAGTTTCCCCGGGACCCACACCGAGGGCGGCACAGATACGCAGTATTTT.

The CDR3 nucleotides are TGTGCCAGCAGCATTAAACCGGGGCGCTACACCTTC. Translated: CASSIKPGRYTF. V gene TRBV6-5 combines with J gene TRBJ1-2, with D perhaps matching TRBD1 (5 bases). From germline, CDR1 is MNHEY and CDR2 SVGAGI. CDR3 length equals 12 residues. The V end lost 6 bases, the J end lost 9 bases, and 14 bases lay between the germline ends.

The sample holds a few counts of this clone. CDR3 bases: TGTGCCAGTAGTGCGGACGGGCCGCCCCAGCATTTT. Protein sequence: CASSADGPPQHF. The gene calls are TRBV19 and TRBJ1-5; D is uncertain. This CDR3 spans 12 amino acids. Between the trimmed V and J ends, which lost 5 bases and 9 bases, there was a span of 11 bases. Germline V gives CDR1 LNHDA, CDR2 SQIVND (reference sequence).

The rearrangement links TRBV6-1 to TRBJ2-5; D gene ambiguous. The germline gives CDR1 MNHNS, CDR2 SASEGT. V was clipped by 0 bases and J by 4 bases, with 6 bases between them. The CDR3 contains 13 residues. CDR3 residues: CASSEALRETQYF. CDR3 sequence (DNA): TGTGCCAGCAGTGAAGCGCTGAGAGAGACCCAGTACTTC.